This section outlines one T cell receptor beta chain sequence together with its context. The data were obtained in a study of blood T cell repertoires in COVID-19. Generated by immunoSEQ multiplex PCR, the TCRdb table keeps only in-frame clones and is missing some. Counted here are some 300,000 clones, under 90% occurring once; the ten biggest clones make up roughly a tenth. The sample taken for sequencing was PBMCs or T cells enriched from blood (not recorded which). The TCR was taken from a woman aged 25 to 45 who had recovered from COVID-19.

CDR3 in amino acids: CASGSLLAGVNEQFF. In nucleotides, the CDR3 is TGTGCTAGTGGTTCATTACTAGCGGGAGTCAATGAGCAGTTCTTC. The J gene is TRBJ2-1, the V gene TRBV12-5; 11 positions agree with TRBD2. This CDR3 contains 15 residues. With 4 bases clipped from V and 6 bases from J, the junction kept 5 bases outside the gene matches. Germline V CDR1 and CDR2: LGHNT, FRNRAP.